The present T cell receptor beta chain was sequenced within a study of blood T cell repertoires in COVID-19. This CDR3 region has 14 residues. CDR1 and CDR2 (germline): SNHLY, FYNNEI. Trimming removed 6 bases from V and 4 bases from J; junction bases left unmatched: 8. Libraries were prepared by immunoSEQ multiplex PCR; TCRdb keeps only in-frame clonotypes and omits some of them. Of under 200,000 clones listed, approximately 80% are singletons. The chain recombines TRBV2 with TRBJ2-5; TRBD1 matches 7 bases. The sequenced sample was peripheral blood. The source of this sequence is an older woman with acute or convalescent COVID-19. CDR3 sequence (DNA): TGTGCCAGCAGACAGGGGATGACGGTAGAGACCCAGTACTTC. Encoded protein: CASRQGMTVETQYF.